This passage covers 21 T cell receptor beta chains from one sample sequenced in a study of blood T cell repertoires in COVID-19. Here immunoSEQ multiplex PCR was the method, and the copy in TCRdb shows in-frame clones only, minus some. The sample contains over 200,000 clones, 81% of which appear only once. Material for sequencing was PBMCs or T cells enriched from blood (not recorded which). The receptors originated from a woman between 50 and 59 years old with acute COVID-19.

The V gene is TRBV7-9, the J gene TRBJ2-7, with 7 bases aligning to TRBD1. V was pared by 3 bases and J by 5 bases, with 4 bases of the junction left unmatched. The CDR3 loop spans 13 amino acids. Germline V gene sequence: CDR1 SEHNR, CDR2 FQNEAQ (reference sequence). CDR3 protein: CASSLTGTHEQYF. DNA of the CDR3: TGTGCCAGCAGCTTGACAGGGACCCACGAGCAGTACTTC.

The chain joins TRBV19 to TRBJ1-5; D unresolved. V lost 5 bases, J lost 3 bases, and 14 bases lay in between. Germline V gives CDR1 LNHDA, CDR2 SQIVND (reference sequence). The CDR3 spans 15 residues. CDR3 sequence reads: CASSPEGRFNQPQHF. Written as DNA, the CDR3 is TGTGCCAGTAGTCCCGAGGGCAGGTTCAATCAGCCCCAGCATTTT.

The rearrangement joins TRBV5-1 to TRBJ1-2; D is perhaps TRBD1 (6 bases). The CDR3 is 14 amino acids. Germline CDR1 reads SGHRS; CDR2 reads YFSETQ. Between the trimmed V and J ends, which lost 4 bases and 6 bases, there was a span of 16 bases. In DNA, the CDR3 is TGCGCCAGCAGCCCCTCCGGGGGGCAAAATGGCTACACCTTC. Its protein is CASSPSGGQNGYTF.

The chain carries TRBV6-5 and TRBJ1-6; TRBD1 matches at 7 bases. This CDR3 is 16 amino acids long. With V trimmed by 4 bases and J by 0 bases, 3 bases remained unmatched. The germline V gene encodes CDR1 MNHEY and CDR2 SVGAGI. The CDR3 region is CASSLTGSSYNSPLHF. DNA for the CDR3: TGTGCCAGCAGTTTGACAGGGAGCTCCTATAATTCACCCCTCCACTTT.

The chain is built from TRBV11-2 and TRBJ1-1; D gene uncertain. V was cut by 7 bases and J by 5 bases, with 17 bases left in between. Germline V CDR1 and CDR2: SGHAT, FQNNGV. The CDR3 length is 14 residues. CDR3 sequence reads: CASKGGLVFTEAFF. The CDR3 DNA is TGTGCCAGCAAAGGAGGGTTGGTGTTTACTGAAGCTTTCTTT.

The chain has TRBV5-1 and TRBJ2-1; TRBD1 agrees at 9 bases. Germline V gene sequence: CDR1 SGHRS, CDR2 YFSETQ. The ends lost 3 bases at V and 8 bases at J; junction bases unmatched: 18. This CDR3 is 18 amino acids long. CDR3 bases: TGCGCCAGCAGCTCGCCTCGGGCGGGGACAGGGTTCTCGGATGAGCAGTTCTTC. Its protein product is CASSSPRAGTGFSDEQFF.

The chain has TRBV12-5 and TRBJ2-1, with TRBD2 identical over 11 bases. The CDR3 is 15 residues long. J gave up 7 bases and V 5 bases, and 7 bases lay outside the gene matches. The germline gives CDR1 LGHNT, CDR2 FRNRAP. This CDR3 reads CASGGQLAGANEQFF. CDR3 coding DNA: TGTGCTAGTGGTGGCCAACTAGCGGGGGCGAATGAGCAGTTCTTC.

The count of this clone is one. The rearrangement joins TRBV6-5 to TRBJ2-4; 14 bases are shared with TRBD2. This CDR3 region has 16 residues. Germline lookup yields CDR1 MNHEY and CDR2 SVGAGI. V shed 4 bases and J 9 bases; nucleotides not matched to a gene: 8. In nucleotides, the CDR3 is TGTGCCAGCAGTTCCCAGGGACTAGCGGGAGTTATCATTCAGTACTTC. As protein: CASSSQGLAGVIIQYF.

The chain carries TRBV10-3 and TRBJ2-5, with 13 bases identical to TRBD2. This CDR3 is built from 15 residues. Germline V gene data show CDR1 as ENHRY and CDR2 as SYGVKD. V lost 6 bases and J lost 3; bases outside the gene matches: 4. This CDR3 reads CAISIGLAGEETQYF. Written as DNA, the CDR3 is TGTGCCATCAGCATTGGACTAGCGGGAGAAGAGACCCAGTACTTC.

This chain links TRBV19 with TRBJ1-1; TRBD1 might be the D (6 bases). The CDR3 covers 12 residues. V dropped 7 bases and J dropped 4 bases, with 10 bases sitting between them. CDR1 is LNHDA, CDR2 SQIVND, per germline (reference sequence). CDR3 DNA sequence: TGTGCCAGTAAGGGGGTCGCCACTGAAGCTTTCTTT. Translation gives CASKGVATEAFF.

The chain combines TRBV5-6 with TRBJ1-1, with D possibly being TRBD1 (5 bases). Germline values: CDR1 SGHDT, CDR2 YYEEEE. The V end lost 5 bases, the J end lost 4 bases, and 18 bases lay between the germline ends. The CDR3 runs 15 residues. The CDR3 is CASRQGQGWGTEAFF. As DNA, the CDR3 is TGTGCCAGCAGGCAAGGTCAGGGTTGGGGCACTGAAGCTTTCTTT.

CDR3: CAIKGPNTDTQYF. The CDR3 DNA reads TGCGCCATAAAGGGGCCCAACACAGATACGCAGTATTTT. The genes are TRBV4-1 and TRBJ2-3, with D possibly matching TRBD1 (5 bases). The V end was cut by 10 bases, the J end by 2 bases, with 13 bases between. The germline V gene encodes CDR1 MGHRA and CDR2 YSYEKL. CDR3 length equals 13 residues.

The V gene is TRBV9, the J gene TRBJ1-2, with TRBD1 matching 9 bases. Germline trimming cut 3 bases from V and 1 base from J; bases unmatched to any gene: 1. CDR1 and CDR2 (germline): SGDLS, YYNGEE. The CDR3 has 14 residues. This CDR3 is CASSAGQGNYGYTF. The CDR3 region has the DNA TGTGCCAGCAGCGCGGGACAGGGTAACTATGGCTACACCTTC.

The chain uses TRBV3-1 (or the pseudogene TRBV3-2) and TRBJ2-7; 11 nucleotides agree with TRBD2. The ends lost 2 bases at V and 2 bases at J; junction bases unmatched: 11. The germline V gene has CDR1 LGHDT and CDR2 YNNKEL (reference sequence). This CDR3 spans 18 amino acids. Written as DNA, the CDR3 is TGTGCCAGCAGCCAAAAACTTCCCGGGACTAGCGGAACCTACGAGCAGTACTTC. It encodes CASSQKLPGTSGTYEQYF.

V usage is TRBV7-8 and J usage is TRBJ1-2; TRBD1 matches at 8 bases. This CDR3 has 15 residues. J lost 2 bases, V lost 5 bases, and 7 bases had no gene match. The germline CDR1 and CDR2 sequences are SGHVS and FQNEAQ. In DNA form, the CDR3 reads TGTGCCAGCAGCGTGGGACAGGCTAAAAACTATGGCTACACCTTC. It encodes CASSVGQAKNYGYTF. Looking up the rest from reference TRBV7-8 and TRBJ1-2 gives the full variable domain: GAGVSQSPRYKVAKRGQDVALRCDPISGHVSLFWYQQALGQGPEFLTYFQNEAQLDKSGLPSDRFFAERPEGSVSTLKIQRTQQEDSAVYLCASSVGQAKNYGYTFGSGTRLTVV.

CDR3 DNA sequence: TGTGCCAGCAGCTTAGTACAGGGGTCGTTTGAGCAGTTCTTC. Amino acids: CASSLVQGSFEQFF. This chain connects TRBV7-9 to TRBJ2-1; 7 bases line up with TRBD1. This CDR3 spans 14 amino acids. After removal of 1 base from V and 9 bases from J, the junction contained 6 bases not matched to a gene. Germline-derived CDR1 and CDR2 are SEHNR and FQNEAQ (reference sequence).

The table lists this clone with a count of one. The chain carries TRBV5-1 and TRBJ2-2; D possibly corresponds to TRBD1 (5 bases). Germline V lookup: CDR1 SGHRS, CDR2 YFSETQ. CDR3 length: 13 amino acids. V dropped 2 bases and J dropped 5 bases, with 7 bases sitting between them. The CDR3 DNA sequence: TGCGCCAGCAGCTTTCCAGGGACCGGGGAGCTGTTTTTT. This encodes CASSFPGTGELFF. The whole variable domain, filled in from reference TRBV5-1 and TRBJ2-2, reads KAGVTQTPRYLIKTRGQQVTLSCSPISGHRSVSWYQQTPGQGLQFLFEYFSETQRNKGNFPGRFSGRQFSNSRSEMNVSTLELGDSALYLCASSFPGTGELFFGEGSRLTVL.

The V gene is TRBV18, the J gene TRBJ2-1, with TRBD2 identical over 11 bases. V lost 2 bases and J lost 4; bases outside the gene matches: 7. This CDR3 is built from 17 residues. Per the germline V gene, CDR1 is KGHSH and CDR2 is LQKENI. CDR3 nucleotide sequence: TGTGCCAGCTCACCAACGGGGACTAGCGGCCGTTACAATGAGCAGTTCTTC. Amino acids: CASSPTGTSGRYNEQFF.

The genes are TRBV6-5 and TRBJ2-7; no definite D call. From germline, CDR1 is MNHEY and CDR2 SVGAGI. This CDR3 is built from 14 residues. V dropped 4 bases and J dropped 6 bases, with 16 bases sitting between them. Written as DNA, the CDR3 is TGTGCCAGCAGTTCGGCCCTTTATAACAGCGAGCAGTACTTC. Its protein product is CASSSALYNSEQYF.

The J gene is TRBJ1-2, the V gene TRBV5-5, with D maybe TRBD1 (5 bases). V shed 0 bases and J shed 2 bases, with 11 bases lying between them. This CDR3 contains 15 residues. Germline-derived CDR1 and CDR2 are SGHKS and YYEKEE (reference sequence). The CDR3 protein is CASSLAGGGNYGYTF. CDR3 bases: TGTGCCAGCAGCTTGGCGGGCGGGGGGAACTATGGCTACACCTTC.

J is TRBJ1-2 and V is TRBV2; D call uncertain. The V gene lost 6 bases and the J gene lost 14 bases, with 19 bases spanning the gap. This CDR3 comprises 12 residues. Germline values: CDR1 SNHLY, CDR2 FYNNEI. CDR3 sequence: CASSEGGRHPTF. CDR3 coding DNA: TGTGCCAGCAGCGAGGGCGGACGGCATCCTACCTTC.